This T cell receptor (beta chain) is drawn from a study of monozygotic twins with inflammatory bowel disease. Germline CDR1 is SGHRS and CDR2 is YFSETQ. The CDR3 is 15 amino acids. TCRdb re-called the 5' RACE reads, yielding one record per CDR3 amino acid sequence without DNA. This table lists a few hundred thousand distinct CDR3 sequences. The gene calls are TRBV5-1 and TRBJ2-1; TCRdb's D gene call, TRBD1, goes unchecked for lack of DNA. This TCR came from a human donor with ulcerative colitis or Crohn's disease, or a healthy co-twin of an affected twin (not recorded which). The sequenced material came from blood. CDR3 sequence: CASSKGESSYNEQFF.